The rows below give T cell receptor beta chains drawn from one sample of a study of blood T cell repertoires in COVID-19. Sequenced by immunoSEQ multiplex PCR; TCRdb stores in-frame clones only, minus some. Among under 500,000 clones listed, 80% to 90% were seen once. Sequencing was done on a sample of PBMCs or T cells enriched from blood (not recorded which). These receptors all come from a man aged 30 to 45 who had recovered from COVID-19. The CDR3 runs from the conserved cysteine through the conserved F or W. A D gene is named only where the DNA matches it firmly. Not every row has a clone size; where given, it reads once, few, many or a size class.

TRBJ2-5,NA,NA,TRBV30,CAWSVSETQYF,TGTGCCTGGAGTGTCTCAGAGACCCAGTACTTC
TRBJ1-1,NA,NA,TRBV5-1,CASSSNTEAFF,TGCGCCAGCAGCTCAAACACTGAAGCTTTCTTT
TRBJ2-7,NA,NA,TRBV11-3,CASSSRGLYEQYF,TGTGCCAGCAGCTCACGGGGACTCTACGAGCAGTACTTC
TRBJ2-5,NA,NA,TRBV24-1,CATSVVGGKTSETQYF,TGTGCCACCAGTGTTGTTGGGGGGAAAACCTCGGAGACCCAGTACTTC
TRBJ1-1,NA,once,TRBV28,CASSMQGWGNTEAFF,TGTGCCAGCAGCATGCAGGGGTGGGGGAACACTGAAGCTTTCTTT
TRBJ2-7,NA,NA,TRBV4-1,CASSQLPGGYEQYF,TGCGCCAGCAGCCAACTGCCGGGCGGGTACGAGCAGTACTTC
TRBJ1-1,NA,NA,TRBV9,CASSVTVNTEAFF,TGTGCCAGCAGCGTGACAGTGAACACTGAAGCTTTCTTT
TRBJ2-7,NA,NA,TRBV5-4,CASSKARGTYEQYF,TGTGCCAGCAGTAAGGCCAGGGGAACCTACGAGCAGTACTTC
TRBJ2-1,NA,NA,TRBV19,CASSAKIPISYNEQFF,TGTGCCAGTAGTGCAAAAATCCCTATATCCTACAATGAGCAGTTCTTC
TRBJ2-7,TRBD2,NA,TRBV7-6,CASSLVGGSRGEQYF,TGTGCCAGCAGCTTAGTCGGCGGGAGTCGAGGCGAGCAGTACTTC
TRBJ2-2,NA,NA,TRBV15,CATSRERGELFF,TGTGCCACCAGCAGAGAGAGAGGGGAGCTGTTTTTT
TRBJ2-7,NA,NA,TRBV2,CATDTHEQYF,TGTGCCACGGACACTCACGAGCAGTACTTC
TRBJ1-5,NA,NA,TRBV19,CASSIAPGQHNQPQHF,TGTGCCAGTAGTATAGCTCCGGGACAACATAATCAGCCCCAGCATTTT
TRBJ2-1,NA,NA,TRBV9,CASSVVGGLYNEQFF,TGTGCCAGCAGCGTAGTTGGTGGGCTGTACAATGAGCAGTTCTTC
TRBJ1-1,NA,NA,TRBV7-9,CASSLVTGNTEAFF,TGTGCCAGCAGCTTAGTGACGGGGAACACTGAAGCTTTCTTT
TRBJ1-1,TRBD1,NA,TRBV7-3,CASSPPRGQRTEAFF,TGTGCCAGCAGCCCACCCAGGGGGCAGAGGACTGAAGCTTTCTTT
TRBJ2-2,NA,NA,TRBV7-9,CASGHNSNTGELFF,TGTGCCAGCGGACACAACTCGAACACCGGGGAGCTGTTTTTT